This T cell receptor (beta chain) was sequenced during a study of blood T cell repertoires in COVID-19 (dated by TCRdb to the early 2020s). For context, the study as a whole: Samples covering the acute and convalescent phases of COVID-19 were provided by collaborators in the United States, Italy and Spain. The prospective study material was composed of cDNA or gDNA derived from T cells, B-cell-depleted T cells, or PBMCs. Subjects who had been exposed to COVID-19, were actively infected with it, or had recovered from it provided the deeply sampled blood TCRbeta repertoires that made up the dataset. The repertoires were released in a freely available public database meant as a resource for research on the immune response to SARS-CoV-2. The samples were drawn from the first 160 participants of the ongoing ImmuneRACE study and from 1,254 subjects provided by 6 global collaborators. Nearly every sample came with metadata listing a de-identified subject ID, COVID-19 status, age in years and sex. Where available, HLA class I and class II types were taken from metadata supplied by the sample provider and were not determined by assay-based typing.

One collaborating source in Seattle enrolled patients while the patients were actively infected and followed the patients over time throughout the course of disease. Whole blood was collected in K2EDTA tubes by collaborating institutions according to the institutions' own protocols. For TCRbeta analysis, collaborators shipped samples as frozen whole blood, isolated PBMCs, or DNA extracted from either of those sample types. A note on this clone: Its antigen specificity is not known. There are no base qualities to consult, and no much larger clone falls within one base.

TCRbeta CDR3 regions were amplified from genomic DNA by means of the immunoSEQ Assay, a bias-controlled multiplex PCR. The original methods were these. The number of nucleated cells in each sample was estimated by amplification of reference gene primers within the assay. To quantify the absolute abundance of each unique TCRbeta CDR3 rearrangement, sequence reads were collapsed and filtered. For each sample, productive Simpson clonality was calculated by taking the square root of Simpson's diversity index across productive rearrangements. Here the immuneACCESS table is served through TCRdb, limited to in-frame sequences with V and J called. Missing clones are a known gap in these copies; in checked studies unresolved V genes cover under half, and the rest lacks a known reason. From that table come the V and J calls and clone size; the DNA was used to work out D and trimming. The sample has 100,000 to 150,000 clones on record, 60% to 80% of them singletons. Of the sample, 5.5% to 7.5% is held by the ten largest clones.

According to the germline V gene, CDR1 reads SGHDT and CDR2 reads YYEEEE. The CDR3 starts with the cysteine, ends with the phenylalanine, and has 16 residues. The sequence is cut down to CDR3 DNA, 48 bases in frame from base 1. V is clipped by 1 base and J by 2 bases, and the sequence between their germline boundaries is 14 bases long. The paper's findings and limits, for the study overall: Clinical and demographic metadata were provided uncurated, with the amount varying by source and participant.

This chain is built from TRBV5-6 and TRBJ2-3; the D gene assignment is ambiguous. This TCR was sampled from a man older than 75 with COVID-19, enrolled during active disease. The specimen was peripheral blood. The nucleotide sequence is given as TGTGCCAGCAGCTTGAGCAAACTGCGAAACACAGATACGCAGTATTTT. It encodes CASSLSKLRNTDTQYF.